The following is a T cell receptor (beta chain) sequence with its context. Antigen unknown. An end of the junction differs from the germline gene, which may be a read error. The data belong to a study of tumor and adjacent non-tumor tissue in lung cancer. Across the whole study: Patients comprised about a dozen adenocarcinoma, 2 squamous cell carcinoma and 1 small cell lung cancer. The patients, around 11 men and 4 or 5 women, were roughly 31 to 80 with stage I to III disease. General study results and limits: Patients with more diverse tumor TCRs had worse survival.

Three rounds of nested PCR, following a modified ARM-PCR protocol, produced the TCRbeta library. MiXCR, run by TCRdb on the multiplex PCR reads, gives a single entry per CDR3 protein. Of approximately 150,000 distinct CDR3 sequences in the sample, approximately 66% were seen once. Per germline, CDR1 MNHEY and CDR2 SVGAGI. The CDR3 runs to 15 residues. No cell sorting was done before RNA was extracted from the tissue. The origin of this receptor is a man in his sixties with small cell lung cancer. What was sequenced was lung tumor tissue. This chain connects TRBV6-5 to TRBJ2-2, with D possibly TRBD2 on 5 matching bases. CDR3 nucleotides: TGTGTCAGCAGTTCCCACTCGCTGGGAGCCCGGGAGCTGTTTTTT. It codes for CVSSSHSLGARELFF.